In this sample, the clone carrying this T cell receptor (beta chain) turned up a few times. RNA transcripts were the template, and TCR beta CDR3 regions were amplified from them. Second-round multiplex PCR followed a first-round RT-PCR using HTBI primers. TCRdb called the multiplex PCR reads again in MiXCR, with one record for every CDR3 protein. The sample lists 500,000 to 600,000 distinct CDR3 sequences, about two fifths seen once, with over 3.5% in the top ten. This sample is part of a study of Graves' ophthalmopathy and Graves' hyperthyroidism. CDR1 and CDR2 from the germline V gene are SQVTM and ANQGSEA. Trimming took off 4 bases at V and 3 bases at J, with 16 bases between the two ends. The CDR3 spans 14 residues.

The TCR comes from an adult man with Graves' hyperthyroidism. Sequencing was carried out using peripheral blood or thyroid tissue (not recorded which). The chain carries TRBV29-1 and TRBJ2-7; tentative D call: TRBD1 (6 bases). CDR3 nucleotides: TGCAGCGTTGTAGGGTGGGACAAGAACTACGAGCAGTACTTC. Protein: CSVVGWDKNYEQYF.